A selection of T cell receptor beta chains follows, all from one sample in a study of blood T cell repertoires in COVID-19. Sequenced by immunoSEQ multiplex PCR; TCRdb stores in-frame clones only, minus some. The sample includes approximately 120,000 clones, 83% of them seen just once. The sequenced material came from PBMCs or T cells enriched from blood (not recorded which). These TCRs come from a man aged 30-40 years who had recovered from COVID-19. Each CDR3 is given with its conserved first and last residue. A D gene is named only where the DNA matches it firmly. The listing skips clone size in some rows; elsewhere it reads once, few, many or a size class.

DNA,CDR3,V,D,size,J
TGCGCCAGCAGTGAACATGGGACTAGCGGGGGGTTCTTCAATGAGCAGTTCTTC,CASSEHGTSGGFFNEQFF,TRBV10-2,TRBD2,-,TRBJ2-1
TGTGCCAGCAGCACGGGACAGGGCGATGAAAAACTGTTTTTT,CASSTGQGDEKLFF,TRBV9,TRBD1,-,TRBJ1-4
TGTGCCAGTAGTTCCGACAGGGGCGGAATTACAATGAACACTGAAGCTTTCTTT,CASSSDRGGITMNTEAFF,TRBV19,TRBD1,-,TRBJ1-1
TGTGCCAGCAGTGGACAGAGCAATAGCAATCAGCCCCAGCATTTT,CASSGQSNSNQPQHF,TRBV2,-,-,TRBJ1-5
TGTGCCAGCAGCGTTACAGGGGGAAACACAGATACGCAGTATTTT,CASSVTGGNTDTQYF,TRBV9,TRBD1,-,TRBJ2-3
TGTGCCAGCAGTGCAAGTTGGACAGGGGGCGACTATGGCTACACCTTC,CASSASWTGGDYGYTF,TRBV25-1,TRBD1,-,TRBJ1-2
TGTGCCAGCAGCGTAGCCCCCCCCGGGACAGGGAACACCGGGGAGCTGTTTTTT,CASSVAPPGTGNTGELFF,TRBV9,TRBD1,-,TRBJ2-2
TGTGCCAGCCATGACGGACTCCTTAATGAAAAACTGTTTTTT,CASHDGLLNEKLFF,TRBV7-9,-,-,TRBJ1-4
TGTGCCAGCAGCCCTTTAGATACGCAGTATTTT,CASSPLDTQYF,TRBV27,-,-,TRBJ2-3
TGTGCCAGTAGTCCGGACAGAGTTGAAGCTTTCTTT,CASSPDRVEAFF,TRBV19,-,once,TRBJ1-1
TGTGCCAGCAGTCATACAGGGGGGTTCTACGAGCAGTACTTC,CASSHTGGFYEQYF,TRBV6-5,TRBD1,-,TRBJ2-7
TGCGCCAGCAGCTTGGAACTAGCGGGGACCGGGGAGCTGTTTTTT,CASSLELAGTGELFF,TRBV5-1,TRBD2,once,TRBJ2-2
TGTGCCAGCAGAGACACACTAGCGCCCCAAGAGACCCAGTACTTC,CASRDTLAPQETQYF,TRBV6-5,TRBD2,-,TRBJ2-5
TGTGCCAGCAGCTGGGACTTCCGGAGCTCCTACAATGAGCAGTTCTTC,CASSWDFRSSYNEQFF,TRBV7-9,-,-,TRBJ2-1
TGTGCCTGGGCGGGAGCCTCTGGGGCCAACGTCCTGACTTTC,CAWAGASGANVLTF,TRBV30,TRBD2,-,TRBJ2-6
TGCGCCAGCAGCCAAGACCGCGCCCCAGCGGAGACCCAGTACTTC,CASSQDRAPAETQYF,TRBV4-1,-,-,TRBJ2-5
TGTGCCACCAGCAGGGCAATAATAGCGGGGAAGGGAGATACGCAGTATTTT,CATSRAIIAGKGDTQYF,TRBV15,TRBD2,-,TRBJ2-3
TGTGCCAGCAGCCAAGATGGGACTAGCGGGAGTTACGAGCAGTACTTC,CASSQDGTSGSYEQYF,TRBV4-2,TRBD2,-,TRBJ2-7
TGTGCCAGCAGCCAAGATCTCGGGAACACAGATACGCAGTATTTT,CASSQDLGNTDTQYF,TRBV3-1/TRBV3-2,-,-,TRBJ2-3
TGTGCCATCAGTGGGACAGATAATTCACCCCTCCACTTT,CAISGTDNSPLHF,TRBV10-3,-,-,TRBJ1-6
TGTGCCAGCAGCCGAGTAGTAAGGGGTTCTTTTCAGACCCAGTACTTC,CASSRVVRGSFQTQYF,TRBV14,-,-,TRBJ2-5
TGTGCCAGCAGTCCCTGGCAGGGGGCTTGGGAGACCCAGTACTTC,CASSPWQGAWETQYF,TRBV14,TRBD1,once,TRBJ2-5
TGTGCCAGCGCCCGCGGCTACTCCTCCTACAATGAGCAGTTCTTC,CASARGYSSYNEQFF,TRBV4-2,-,-,TRBJ2-1
TGTGCCAGCAGTTATTTGGACAGGGGCTATGGCTACACCTTC,CASSYLDRGYGYTF,TRBV6-5,TRBD1,-,TRBJ1-2
TGTGCCAGCAGCGGATCCCCAGGAGGGTTCGGGACCTTC,CASSGSPGGFGTF,TRBV11-2,-,-,TRBJ1-2
TGTGCCAGCAGCTTACAGGGGGAAGAGACCCAGTACTTC,CASSLQGEETQYF,TRBV5-4,TRBD1,-,TRBJ2-5
TGTGCCAGTAGTATAGGTCCAACAGGGGGCCTAACACCCCTCCACTTT,CASSIGPTGGLTPLHF,TRBV19,TRBD1,once,TRBJ1-6
TGTGCCAGCAGCCTCGGACTCCCCGATGAGCAGTTCTTC,CASSLGLPDEQFF,TRBV27,-,-,TRBJ2-1
TGTGCCAGCAGGCAAGGGGCTGCTGAAGCTTTCTTT,CASRQGAAEAFF,TRBV27,-,-,TRBJ1-1
TGTGCCAGCTCCGACACCTATAGCAATCAGCCCCAGCATTTT,CASSDTYSNQPQHF,TRBV7-9,-,once,TRBJ1-5
TGTGCCAGCAGCTTCCAGTCTAACTATGGCTACACCTTC,CASSFQSNYGYTF,TRBV11-1,-,once,TRBJ1-2
TGTGCCAGCAGCCTGACAGGGGACGAAAAACTGTTTTTT,CASSLTGDEKLFF,TRBV6-5,TRBD1,once,TRBJ1-4
TGTGCCAGCAGTCGGACAGGGATAAACATTCAGTACTTC,CASSRTGINIQYF,TRBV12-3/TRBV12-4,TRBD1,once,TRBJ2-4
TGTGCCATCGACCCTCGAGGGGCGGGAGGGAAAGGTGAGCAGTTCTTC,CAIDPRGAGGKGEQFF,TRBV10-3,TRBD2,-,TRBJ2-1
TGTGCCAGCAGTTACTCATCAGGGTACTCCTACGAGCAGTACTTC,CASSYSSGYSYEQYF,TRBV6-5,-,-,TRBJ2-7
TGTGCCAGCAGCTTATTCACAGGGGGCGTTGAAAAACTGTTTTTT,CASSLFTGGVEKLFF,TRBV7-9,TRBD1,-,TRBJ1-4
TGTGCCAGCAGCTCTATTTCGACAGACATTAATGAAAAACTGTTTTTT,CASSSISTDINEKLFF,TRBV11-2,-,-,TRBJ1-4
TGTGCCAGCATGACAGGGGGATTACCGGAGACTGAAGCTTTCTTT,CASMTGGLPETEAFF,TRBV27,TRBD1,-,TRBJ1-1
TGTGCCTGGAGTGAAACTAGGTGGGGTGGGACCCAGTACTTC,CAWSETRWGGTQYF,TRBV30,-,-,TRBJ2-5
TGTGCCAGCGGGCAGGGCTCGAACACCGGGGAGCTGTTTTTT,CASGQGSNTGELFF,TRBV7-3,-,-,TRBJ2-2
TGTGCCAGCAGCCAAGAGGGGGGTTGGGTGCAGTTCTTC,CASSQEGGWVQFF,TRBV3-1/TRBV3-2,-,few,TRBJ2-1
TGTGCCAGCAACAGACAGGGGCTATTGAACACCGGGGAGCTGTTTTTT,CASNRQGLLNTGELFF,TRBV2,TRBD1,-,TRBJ2-2
TGTGCCAGCAGGTTGGACAGGGGGCATCATTCACCCCTCCACTTT,CASRLDRGHHSPLHF,TRBV28,TRBD1,-,TRBJ1-6
TGTGCCAGCAGTGAGGGGCAGATCAATCAGCCCCAGCATTTT,CASSEGQINQPQHF,TRBV6-1,-,-,TRBJ1-5
TGTGCCAGCAGCCCACCCCCGGGACAGGCTGGGAATGAGCAGTTCTTC,CASSPPPGQAGNEQFF,TRBV5-4,TRBD1,once,TRBJ2-1
TGTGCCAGCACCTTAGGGACTAGCGCCGGGGAGCTGTTTTTT,CASTLGTSAGELFF,TRBV7-9,TRBD2,-,TRBJ2-2
TGTGCCACCAGCAGAGAGGGACAAGCTGAAGCTTTCTTT,CATSREGQAEAFF,TRBV15,-,-,TRBJ1-1
TGTGCCAGCAGTGAATGGCAGGGGGCGAATGGCTACACCTTC,CASSEWQGANGYTF,TRBV25-1,TRBD1,-,TRBJ1-2
TGTGCCAGCAGTTACTCGATGGAGGGCTCGGAGGGCTACACCTTC,CASSYSMEGSEGYTF,TRBV6-5,-,-,TRBJ1-2
TGTGCCAGCAGCTTAGCCCAAAAACAAGAGACCCAGTACTTC,CASSLAQKQETQYF,TRBV5-4,-,-,TRBJ2-5
TGTGCCAGCAGTCAAGGGGACAGCTTCAACTATGGCTACACCTTC,CASSQGDSFNYGYTF,TRBV27,TRBD1,-,TRBJ1-2
TGTGCCAGCTCACCACTCGGACAGCAGACCTACGAGCAGTACTTC,CASSPLGQQTYEQYF,TRBV18,-,-,TRBJ2-7
TGTGCCAGCAGTACAGGGGTTGCGGCTGGGGCCAACGTCCTGACTTTC,CASSTGVAAGANVLTF,TRBV5-5,TRBD1,-,TRBJ2-6
TGCGCCAGCAGTGAGTCGCCTGGGACAGGCTACGAGCAGTACTTC,CASSESPGTGYEQYF,TRBV10-2,TRBD1,-,TRBJ2-7
TGTGCCAGCTCACCCCCGGGGAAGACAGGGGGCAGTCTCGAGCAGTACTTC,CASSPPGKTGGSLEQYF,TRBV18,TRBD1,-,TRBJ2-7
TGTGCCAGCAGCTCTGGGGCGAGCGGGGGCCTAGATACGCAGTATTTT,CASSSGASGGLDTQYF,TRBV11-3,TRBD2,few,TRBJ2-3
TGTGCCAGCAGCTTAACAGGGGGAGATTCACCCCTCCACTTT,CASSLTGGDSPLHF,TRBV7-2,TRBD1,few,TRBJ1-6
TGTGCCAGCAATGGACAGAGTTTCGATGAGCAGTTCTTC,CASNGQSFDEQFF,TRBV2,-,-,TRBJ2-1
TGCACCAGCAGCCAAGCCAGGTCTCCGGGACACGCGAACACCGGGGAGCTGTTTTTT,CTSSQARSPGHANTGELFF,TRBV1,-,few,TRBJ2-2